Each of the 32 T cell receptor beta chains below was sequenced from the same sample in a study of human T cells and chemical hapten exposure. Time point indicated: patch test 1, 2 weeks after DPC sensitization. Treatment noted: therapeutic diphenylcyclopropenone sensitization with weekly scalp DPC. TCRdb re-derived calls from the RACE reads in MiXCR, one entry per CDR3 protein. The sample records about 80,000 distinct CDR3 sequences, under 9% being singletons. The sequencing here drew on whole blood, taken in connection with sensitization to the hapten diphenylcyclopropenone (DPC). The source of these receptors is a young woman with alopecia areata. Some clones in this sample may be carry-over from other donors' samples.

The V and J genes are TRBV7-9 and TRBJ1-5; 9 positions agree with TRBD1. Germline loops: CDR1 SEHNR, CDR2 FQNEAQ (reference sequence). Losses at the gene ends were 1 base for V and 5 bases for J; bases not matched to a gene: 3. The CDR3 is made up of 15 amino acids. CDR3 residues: CASSLGTGVYQPQHF. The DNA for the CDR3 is TGTGCCAGCAGCTTAGGGACAGGGGTTTATCAGCCCCAGCATTTT.

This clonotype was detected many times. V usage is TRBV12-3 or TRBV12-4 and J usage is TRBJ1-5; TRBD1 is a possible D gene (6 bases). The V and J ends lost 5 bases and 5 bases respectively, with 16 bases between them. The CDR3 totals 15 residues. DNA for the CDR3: TGTGCCAGCAGTATAGGGGGGGCTTCATATCAGCCCCAGCATTTT. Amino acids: CASSIGGASYQPQHF.

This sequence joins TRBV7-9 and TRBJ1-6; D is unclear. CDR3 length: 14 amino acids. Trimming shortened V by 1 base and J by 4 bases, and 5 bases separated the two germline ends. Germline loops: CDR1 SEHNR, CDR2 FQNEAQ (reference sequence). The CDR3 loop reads CASSLVEYNSPLHF. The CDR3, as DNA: TGTGCCAGCAGCTTAGTCGAGTATAATTCACCCCTCCACTTT.

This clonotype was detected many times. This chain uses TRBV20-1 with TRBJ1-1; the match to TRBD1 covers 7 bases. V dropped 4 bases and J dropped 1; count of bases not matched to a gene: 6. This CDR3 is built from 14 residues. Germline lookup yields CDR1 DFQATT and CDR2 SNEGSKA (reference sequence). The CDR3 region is CSATRTGRNTEAFF. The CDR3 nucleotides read TGCAGTGCTACCCGGACAGGTCGGAACACTGAAGCTTTCTTT.

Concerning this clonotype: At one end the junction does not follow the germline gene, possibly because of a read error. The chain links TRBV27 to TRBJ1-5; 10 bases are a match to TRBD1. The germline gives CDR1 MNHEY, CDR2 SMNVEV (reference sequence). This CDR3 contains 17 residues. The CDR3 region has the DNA TGTGCCAGCAGTCCTACACCCGGGACAGGGGCTAATCAGCCCCAGAATTTT. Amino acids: CASSPTPGTGANQPQNF.

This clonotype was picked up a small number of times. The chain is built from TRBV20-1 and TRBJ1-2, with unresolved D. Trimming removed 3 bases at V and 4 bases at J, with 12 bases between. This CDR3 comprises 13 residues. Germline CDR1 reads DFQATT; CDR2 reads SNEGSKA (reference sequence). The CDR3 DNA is TGCAGTGCTAGGTGGGGTTCAGTCTATGGCTACACCTTC. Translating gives CSARWGSVYGYTF.

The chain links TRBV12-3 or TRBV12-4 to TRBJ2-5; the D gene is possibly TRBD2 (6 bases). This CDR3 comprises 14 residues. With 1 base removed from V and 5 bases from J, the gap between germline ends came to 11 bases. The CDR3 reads CASSLGRGGETQYF. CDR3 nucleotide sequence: TGTGCCAGCAGTTTAGGGCGGGGAGGTGAGACCCAGTACTTC.

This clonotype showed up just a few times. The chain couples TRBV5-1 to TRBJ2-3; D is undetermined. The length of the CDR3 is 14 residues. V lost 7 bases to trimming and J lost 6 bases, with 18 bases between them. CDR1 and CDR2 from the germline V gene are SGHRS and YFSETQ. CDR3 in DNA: TGCGCCAGCCGACCCACCCCCGGTGGGGATACGCAGTATTTT. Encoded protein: CASRPTPGGDTQYF.

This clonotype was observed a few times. CDR3 coding DNA: TGTGCCTGGAGTTGGAACACTGAAGCTTTCTTT. Amino acid sequence: CAWSWNTEAFF. This chain joins TRBV30 and TRBJ1-1; D is undetermined. The germline CDR1 and CDR2 sequences are GTSNPN and SVGIG (reference sequence). This CDR3 comprises 11 residues. Trimming left V 2 bases short and J 1 base short, with 2 bases between.

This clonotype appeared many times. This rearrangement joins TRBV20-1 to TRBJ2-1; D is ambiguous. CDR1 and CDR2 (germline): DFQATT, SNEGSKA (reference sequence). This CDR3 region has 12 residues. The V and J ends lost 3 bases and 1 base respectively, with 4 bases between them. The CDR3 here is CSASGSYNEQFF. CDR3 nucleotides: TGCAGTGCTAGCGGATCCTACAATGAGCAGTTCTTC.

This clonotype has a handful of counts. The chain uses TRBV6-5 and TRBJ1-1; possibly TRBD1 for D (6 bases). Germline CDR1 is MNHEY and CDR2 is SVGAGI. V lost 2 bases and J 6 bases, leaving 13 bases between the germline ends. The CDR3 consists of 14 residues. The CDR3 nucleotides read TGTGCCAGCAGTTACCGGGCAGGGGTGGCTGAAGCTTTCTTT. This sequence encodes CASSYRAGVAEAFF.

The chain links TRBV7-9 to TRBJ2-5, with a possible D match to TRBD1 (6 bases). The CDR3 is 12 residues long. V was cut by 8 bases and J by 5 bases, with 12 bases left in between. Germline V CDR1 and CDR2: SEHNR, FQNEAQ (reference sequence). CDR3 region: CASPRGGETQYF. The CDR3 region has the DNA TGTGCCAGCCCCAGGGGTGGGGAGACCCAGTACTTC.

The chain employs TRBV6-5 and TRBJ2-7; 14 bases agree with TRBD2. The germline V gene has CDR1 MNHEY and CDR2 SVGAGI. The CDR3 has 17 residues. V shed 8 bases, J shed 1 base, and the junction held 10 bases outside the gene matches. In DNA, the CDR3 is TGTGCCAGCTCCCGGGGGACTAGCGGGGGAATTTCCTACGAGCAGTACTTC. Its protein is CASSRGTSGGISYEQYF.

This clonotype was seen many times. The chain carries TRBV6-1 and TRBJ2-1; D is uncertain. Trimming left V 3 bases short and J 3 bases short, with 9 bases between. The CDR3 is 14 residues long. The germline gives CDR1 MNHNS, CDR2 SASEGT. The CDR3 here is CASSDPGFYNEQFF. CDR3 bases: TGTGCCAGCAGTGATCCGGGCTTCTACAATGAGCAGTTCTTC.

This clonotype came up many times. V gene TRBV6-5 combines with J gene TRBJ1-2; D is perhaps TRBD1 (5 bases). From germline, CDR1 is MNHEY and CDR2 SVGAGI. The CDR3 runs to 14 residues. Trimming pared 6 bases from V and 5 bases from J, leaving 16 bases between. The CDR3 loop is CASRDGRERYGYTF. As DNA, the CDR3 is TGTGCCAGCAGGGACGGCAGGGAGAGATATGGCTACACCTTC.

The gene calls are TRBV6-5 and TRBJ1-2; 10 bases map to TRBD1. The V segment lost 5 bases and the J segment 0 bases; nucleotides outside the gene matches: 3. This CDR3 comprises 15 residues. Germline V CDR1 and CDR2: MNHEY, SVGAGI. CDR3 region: CASSRDRGPNYGYTF. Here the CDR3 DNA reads TGTGCCAGCAGTAGAGACAGGGGGCCTAACTATGGCTACACCTTC.

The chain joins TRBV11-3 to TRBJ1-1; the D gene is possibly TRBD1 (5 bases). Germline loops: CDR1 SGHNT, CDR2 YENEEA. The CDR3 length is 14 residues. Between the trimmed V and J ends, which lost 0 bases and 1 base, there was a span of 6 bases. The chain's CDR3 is CASSLDGANTEAFF. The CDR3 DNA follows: TGTGCCAGCAGCTTAGACGGGGCGAACACTGAAGCTTTCTTT.

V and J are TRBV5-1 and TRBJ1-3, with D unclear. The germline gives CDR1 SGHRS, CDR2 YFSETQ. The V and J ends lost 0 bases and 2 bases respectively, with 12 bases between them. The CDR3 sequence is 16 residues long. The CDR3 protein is CASSLGGIQTGNTIYF. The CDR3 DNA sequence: TGCGCCAGCAGCTTGGGAGGGATTCAGACTGGAAACACCATATATTTT.

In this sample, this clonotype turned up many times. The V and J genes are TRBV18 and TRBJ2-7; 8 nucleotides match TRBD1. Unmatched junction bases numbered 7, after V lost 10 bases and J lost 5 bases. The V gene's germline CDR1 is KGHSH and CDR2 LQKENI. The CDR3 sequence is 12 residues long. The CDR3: CATADRGNEQYF. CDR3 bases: TGTGCCACGGCAGACAGGGGCAACGAGCAGTACTTC.

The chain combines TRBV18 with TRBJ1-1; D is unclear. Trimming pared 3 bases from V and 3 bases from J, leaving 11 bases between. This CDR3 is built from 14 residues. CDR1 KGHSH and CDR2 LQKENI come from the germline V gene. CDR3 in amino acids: CASSPDDGDTEAFF. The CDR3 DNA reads TGTGCCAGCTCACCCGATGACGGGGACACTGAAGCTTTCTTT.

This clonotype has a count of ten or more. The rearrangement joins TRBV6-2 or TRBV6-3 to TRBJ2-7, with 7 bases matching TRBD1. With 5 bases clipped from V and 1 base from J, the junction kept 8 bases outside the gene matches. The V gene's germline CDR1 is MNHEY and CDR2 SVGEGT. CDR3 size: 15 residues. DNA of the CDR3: TGTGCCAGCAGTCAGATGGCGACAGGGTCCTACGAGCAGTACTTC. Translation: CASSQMATGSYEQYF.

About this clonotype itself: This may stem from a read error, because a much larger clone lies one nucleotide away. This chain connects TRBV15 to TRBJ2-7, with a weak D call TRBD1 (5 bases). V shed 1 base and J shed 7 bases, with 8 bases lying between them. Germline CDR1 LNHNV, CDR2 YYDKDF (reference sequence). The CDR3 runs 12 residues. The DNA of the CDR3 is TGTGCCACCAGCAGAGGGTCAGGGGAGCAGTACTTC. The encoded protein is CATSRGSGEQYF.

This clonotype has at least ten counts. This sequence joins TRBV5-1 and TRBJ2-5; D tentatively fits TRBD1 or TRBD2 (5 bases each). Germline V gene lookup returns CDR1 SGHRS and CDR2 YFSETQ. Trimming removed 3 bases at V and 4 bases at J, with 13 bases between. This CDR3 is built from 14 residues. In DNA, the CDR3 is TGCGCCAGCAGCTGGGGACCTCTCCCAGAGACCCAGTACTTC. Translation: CASSWGPLPETQYF.

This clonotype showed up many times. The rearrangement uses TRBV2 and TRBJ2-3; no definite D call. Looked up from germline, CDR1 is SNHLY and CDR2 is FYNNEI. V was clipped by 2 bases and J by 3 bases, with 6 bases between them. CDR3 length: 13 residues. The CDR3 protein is CASSELGTDTQYF. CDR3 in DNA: TGTGCCAGCAGTGAACTCGGAACAGATACGCAGTATTTT.

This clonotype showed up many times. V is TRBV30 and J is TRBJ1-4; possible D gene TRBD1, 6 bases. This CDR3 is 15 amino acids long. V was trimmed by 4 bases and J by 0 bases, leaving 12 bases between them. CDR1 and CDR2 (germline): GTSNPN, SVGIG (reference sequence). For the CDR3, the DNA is TGTGCCTGGAAACAGGGCCTTGCAACTAATGAAAAACTGTTTTTT. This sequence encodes CAWKQGLATNEKLFF.

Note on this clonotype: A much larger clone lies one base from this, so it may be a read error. The CDR3 nucleotides read TGCAGTGTTAGGGGGGAGGGATCAGATGCGCAGTATTTT. This translates into CSVRGEGSDAQYF. This rearrangement joins TRBV20-1 to TRBJ2-3; TRBD2 is a possible D gene (7 bases). This CDR3 spans 13 amino acids. The germline CDR1 and CDR2 sequences are DFQATT and SNEGSKA (reference sequence).

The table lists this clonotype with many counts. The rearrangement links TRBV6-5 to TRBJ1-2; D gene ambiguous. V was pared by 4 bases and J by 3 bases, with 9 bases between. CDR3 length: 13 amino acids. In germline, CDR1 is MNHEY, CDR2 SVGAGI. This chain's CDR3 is CASSFSRDYGYTF. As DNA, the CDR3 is TGTGCCAGCAGTTTTAGTAGGGACTATGGCTACACCTTC.

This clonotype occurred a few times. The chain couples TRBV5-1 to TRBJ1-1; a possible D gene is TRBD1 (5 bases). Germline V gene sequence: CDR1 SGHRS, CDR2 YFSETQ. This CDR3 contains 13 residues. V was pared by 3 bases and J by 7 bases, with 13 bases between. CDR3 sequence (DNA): TGCGCCAGCAGCTCGGAGGGCCAGGGTGAAGCTTTCTTT. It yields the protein CASSSEGQGEAFF. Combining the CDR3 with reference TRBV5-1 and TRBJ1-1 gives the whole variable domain KAGVTQTPRYLIKTRGQQVTLSCSPISGHRSVSWYQQTPGQGLQFLFEYFSETQRNKGNFPGRFSGRQFSNSRSEMNVSTLELGDSALYLCASSSEGQGEAFFGQGTRLTVV.

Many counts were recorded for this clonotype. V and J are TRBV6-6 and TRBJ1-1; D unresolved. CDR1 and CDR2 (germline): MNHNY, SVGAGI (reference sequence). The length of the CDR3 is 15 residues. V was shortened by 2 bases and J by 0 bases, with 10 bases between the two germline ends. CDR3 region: CASSYAQAMNTEAFF. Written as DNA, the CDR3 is TGTGCCAGCAGTTACGCGCAGGCTATGAACACTGAAGCTTTCTTT.

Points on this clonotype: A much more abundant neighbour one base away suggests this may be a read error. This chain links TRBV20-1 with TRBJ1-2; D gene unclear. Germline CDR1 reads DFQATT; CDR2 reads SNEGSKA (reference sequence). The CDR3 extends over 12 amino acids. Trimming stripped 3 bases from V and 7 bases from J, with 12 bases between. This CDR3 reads CSASTSAGGYTF. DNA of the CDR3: TGCAGTGCTAGTACGTCCGCCGGTGGCTACACCTTC.

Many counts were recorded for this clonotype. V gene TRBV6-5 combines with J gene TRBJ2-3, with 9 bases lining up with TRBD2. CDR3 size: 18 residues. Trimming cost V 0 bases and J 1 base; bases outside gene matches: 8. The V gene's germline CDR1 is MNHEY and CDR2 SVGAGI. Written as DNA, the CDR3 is TGTGCCAGCAGTTACTCCGGGGCTAGCGGGACCCGCACAGATACGCAGTATTTT. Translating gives CASSYSGASGTRTDTQYF.

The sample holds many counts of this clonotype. The CDR3 spells CASSLGGTGSAYEQYF. The CDR3 DNA reads TGTGCCAGCAGCTTAGGCGGGACAGGGTCTGCCTACGAGCAGTACTTC. The chain has TRBV7-9 and TRBJ2-7, with 9 bases lining up with TRBD1. V lost 1 base and J lost 2; bases outside the gene matches: 6. CDR1 and CDR2 (germline): SEHNR, FQNEAQ (reference sequence). This CDR3 is built from 16 residues.